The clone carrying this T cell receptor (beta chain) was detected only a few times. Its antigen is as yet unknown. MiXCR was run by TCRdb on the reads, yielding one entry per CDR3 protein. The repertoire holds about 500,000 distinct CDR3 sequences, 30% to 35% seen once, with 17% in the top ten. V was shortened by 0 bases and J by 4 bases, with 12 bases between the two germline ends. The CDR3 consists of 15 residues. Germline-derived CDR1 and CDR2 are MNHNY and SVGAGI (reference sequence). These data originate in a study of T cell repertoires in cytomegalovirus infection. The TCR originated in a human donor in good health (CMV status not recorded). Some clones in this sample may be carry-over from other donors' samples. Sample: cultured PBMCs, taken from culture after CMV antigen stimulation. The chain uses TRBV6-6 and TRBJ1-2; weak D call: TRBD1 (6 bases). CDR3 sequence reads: CASSYSARGPYGYTF. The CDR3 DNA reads TGTGCCAGCAGTTACTCGGCCAGGGGACCCTATGGCTACACCTTC.